This T cell receptor (beta chain) was captured in a study of cytomegalovirus exposure and HLA in healthy donors. General observations from the study: Specificity for CMV antigens was confirmed in vitro for three of the CMV-associated chains.

The PCR employed 60 Vbeta primers together with 13 Jbeta primers. Method: immunoSEQ multiplex PCR; TCRdb's copy keeps in-frame clones and lacks some. The sample contains 150,000 or so clones, under 85% of which appear only once. This CDR3 comprises 14 residues. V lost 5 bases, J lost 4 bases, and 5 bases stayed unmatched. CDR1 and CDR2 from the germline V gene are SGHRS and YFSETQ. As to this clone: Its antigen is unidentified.

Sequencing used PBMCs. The chain carries TRBV5-1 and TRBJ2-2, with TRBD2 identical over 7 bases. This TCR was recovered from a woman aged 30 to 39 in good health and CMV-seronegative. Written as DNA, the CDR3 is TGCGCCAGCAGACTGAGCGGGACCACCGGGGAGCTGTTTTTT. Its translation: CASRLSGTTGELFF.